This T cell receptor (beta chain) was obtained from a study of T cells after yellow fever vaccination (dated by TCRdb to about 2019). Study-level background: The SMART-Seq v4 Ultra Low Input RNA kit was used to prepare libraries from fractions with low cell numbers. Blood samples were taken at several timepoints before and after primary and secondary immunization, and bulk PBMC replicates and cell subsets were isolated. Two healthy male donors made up the cohort, one aged 18 to 30 years and the other aged 30 to 39 years. To follow T-cell clones before and after both primary and booster YFV17D yellow fever vaccination, bulk TCR alpha and beta repertoires underwent longitudinal sequencing.

What the research found in general, with its limitations: Because the study included only a couple of donors, the extent to which the findings can be generalized is limited. A small fraction of clonotypes appeared in both the CD4 and CD8 compartments, likely as a result of convergent recombination. The secondary T-cell response was found to be weaker but faster than the primary response, with a peak reached on day 5 rather than on day 15. FACS-sorted repertoires could contain abundant contaminating clonotypes from the bulk population, so computational filtering was required. Most clones expanded after primary vaccination were re-detected after the booster (96% of CD4 and roughly 87% of CD8), suggesting broad memory maintenance.

V drops 2 bases and J drops 1 base, leaving 12 bases in between. The CDR3 has 15 amino acids, counting the end cysteine and phenylalanine. Left in the record is the CDR3 DNA by itself, 45 bases read in frame from the first base. Per the germline V gene (reference sequence), DFQATT is the CDR1 and SNEGSKA is the CDR2. Sequenced using an Illumina NovaSeq 6000. TCR cDNA was synthesized by 5'RACE template switching, which introduced a universal primer site and unique molecular identifiers. cDNA synthesis was primed from both the TCR alpha and TCR beta constant segments. Two PCR steps were used to amplify libraries, with sample barcodes and sequencing adapters being added in the second step. Sequencing of libraries was performed on Illumina HiSeq 2500 (2x100 bp) or NovaSeq (2x150 bp). The published analysis was carried out like this. MIGEC handled demultiplexing of reads and collapsing into UMI consensus sequences, while MiXCR performed V(D)J alignment. Vaccine-responding clonotypes were identified with edgeR using replicate PBMC samples, with FDR below 0.01 and a log2 fold change above 5 up to day 15 being required. Bulk clonotypes were assigned CD4 or CD8 identity according to which sequenced CD4 or CD8 repertoire held them at higher abundance. TCRdb trimmed public reads at Q25 via fastp, called clones via MiXCR and kept in-frame beta chains. Each entry merges the rows of one CDR3 protein and shows their most common DNA and genes. The V and J calls, along with clone size, are taken from TCRdb and not from the paper's own processing. Counted in this sample were about 310,000 distinct CDR3 sequences; 3% to 4.5% of them appeared once. 20% to 30% of the sample belongs to the ten largest clones.

A word on this clonotype: No cognate antigen has been identified for it. There are no base qualities to consult, and no much larger clone falls within one base.

In the paper's terms, the treatment or condition label means: live attenuated yellow fever vaccine strain. At every blood-draw timepoint, two biological replicates of bulk PBMCs were collected. PBMCs were isolated from peripheral blood using a standard Ficoll-Paque protocol. TriZol was used to extract RNA from bulk PBMCs, CD4 and CD8 fractions, and dextramer-positive and dextramer-negative fractions. The receptor was isolated from a man aged 18 to 29 who received the YFV17D yellow fever vaccine. The chain joins TRBV20-1 to TRBJ1-5, with the D gene not clear enough to name. The sample was PBMCs, taken on the day of the yellow fever booster vaccination. The DNA sequence is TGCAGTGCTAGATCCCTGGGCCCCAGCAATCAGCCCCAGCATTTT. Its protein product is CSARSLGPSNQPQHF.